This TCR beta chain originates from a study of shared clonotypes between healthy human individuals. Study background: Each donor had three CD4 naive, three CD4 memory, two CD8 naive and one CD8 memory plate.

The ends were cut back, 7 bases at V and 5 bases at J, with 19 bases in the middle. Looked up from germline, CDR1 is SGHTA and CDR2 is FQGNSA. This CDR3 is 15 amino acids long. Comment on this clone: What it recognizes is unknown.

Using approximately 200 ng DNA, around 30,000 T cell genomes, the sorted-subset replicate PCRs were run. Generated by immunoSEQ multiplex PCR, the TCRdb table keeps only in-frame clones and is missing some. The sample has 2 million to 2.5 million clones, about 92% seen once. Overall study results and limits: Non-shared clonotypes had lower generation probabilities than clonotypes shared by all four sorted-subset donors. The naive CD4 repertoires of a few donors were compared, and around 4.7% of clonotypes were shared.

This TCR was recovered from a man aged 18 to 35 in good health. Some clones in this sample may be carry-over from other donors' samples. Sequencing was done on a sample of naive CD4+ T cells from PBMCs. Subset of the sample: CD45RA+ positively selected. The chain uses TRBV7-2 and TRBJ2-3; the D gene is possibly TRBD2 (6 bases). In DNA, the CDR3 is TGTGCCAGCAAGCTAGGCGGGGTAGACCGAGATACGCAGTATTTT. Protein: CASKLGGVDRDTQYF.